This T cell receptor beta chain emerged from a study of beta chain features in type 1 diabetes. Overall study findings and caveats: TCRB CDR3s were moderately but significantly shorter in Type 1 diabetes patients in all four CD4+ subsets.

Germline V gene sequence: CDR1 MDHEN, CDR2 SYDVKM. The CDR3 runs 13 residues. Trimming took 2 bases from V and 8 from J, leaving 12 bases between them. A word on this clone: Its antigen is unknown.

What was sequenced were expressed TCRB transcripts, since all of the isolated RNA had been reverse transcribed. Some clones are missing from TCRdb's copy, which holds only in-frame ones; the method was immunoSEQ multiplex PCR. The sample contains about 160,000 clones, about 9.4% of which appear only once. The sequenced sample consisted of central memory CD4+ T cells from blood. This chain joins TRBV28 and TRBJ1-2, with D possibly being TRBD1 (5 bases). The TCR was taken from a man younger than 40 with type 1 diabetes. The CDR3 nucleotides are TGTGCCAGCAGTTTAGACGCAGGGATCGGCTACACCTTC. This sequence encodes CASSLDAGIGYTF.